This T cell receptor (beta chain) derives from a study of OX40 agonist ivuxolimab in advanced cancers. As for the study in general: The patients received ivuxolimab by intravenous route every 2 weeks at 0.01 to 10 mg/kg.

Study findings and constraints: CD4+ and CD8+ blood T cells expanded clonally by week 6 at 0.1 to 3.0 mg/kg. The investigators did not determine what antigen specificity the expanded peripheral T cells had.

Sequencing was performed with immunoSEQ multiplex PCR; in TCRdb, only in-frame clones are kept and a portion is missing. The sample contains tens of thousands of clones, around 87% of which appear only once. A word on this clone: Its target is unknown.

Germline V gives CDR1 SGHTA, CDR2 FQGNSA. V was clipped by 7 bases and J by 6 bases, with 16 bases between them. The CDR3 has 15 amino acids. This chain links TRBV7-2 with TRBJ1-6; weak D call: TRBD1 (6 bases). Sequencing used CD4+ or CD8+ T cells sorted from blood, obtained in a trial of the OX40 agonist ivuxolimab. This clonotype was obtained from an adult with an advanced solid tumor such as melanoma, head and neck, liver or kidney cancer. The CDR3 nucleotides are TGTGCCAGCAACCTCGGCAGGGGATTTAATTCACCCCTCCACTTT. It translates to CASNLGRGFNSPLHF.